Following are 27 T cell receptor beta chains from one sample sequenced in a study of cytomegalovirus exposure and HLA in healthy donors. Researchers ran the PCR with 60 Vbeta and 13 Jbeta primers. Data came from immunoSEQ multiplex PCR; TCRdb stores just in-frame clones and leaves some out. This table holds about 150,000 clones, over 60% found once. The sample comprised PBMCs. The receptors shown here come from a male donor in good health and CMV-seronegative.

This rearrangement joins TRBV7-8 to TRBJ2-3, with 10 bases aligning to TRBD2. This CDR3 comprises 16 residues. Germline V gene sequence: CDR1 SGHVS, CDR2 FQNEAQ. Trimming at V came to 5 bases and at J to 2 bases, leaving 7 bases not matched to a gene. The DNA for the CDR3 is TGTGCCAGCAGCCGGACTAGCGGAGCCGTCACAGATACGCAGTATTTT. As protein: CASSRTSGAVTDTQYF.

This chain links TRBV27 with TRBJ2-1, with 7 bases lining up with TRBD2. Germline V lookup: CDR1 MNHEY, CDR2 SMNVEV (reference sequence). The CDR3 has 16 residues. V shed 2 bases and J 6 bases; nucleotides not matched to a gene: 10. This CDR3 reads CASSLSGGSNGNEQFF. CDR3 nucleotides: TGTGCCAGCAGTTTAAGTGGCGGGAGTAACGGCAATGAGCAGTTCTTC.

J is TRBJ2-2 and V is TRBV5-1; D remains ambiguous. The CDR3 sequence is 17 residues long. Trimming stripped 0 bases from V and 6 bases from J, with 18 bases between. Germline V gene sequence: CDR1 SGHRS, CDR2 YFSETQ. The CDR3 DNA reads TGCGCCAGCAGCTTGGCTATAGCTTCGGCTCTGGCCGGGGAGCTGTTTTTT. It encodes CASSLAIASALAGELFF.

The count of this clone is one. The chain employs TRBV5-6 and TRBJ2-3; 10 bases match TRBD2. The CDR3 has 16 amino acids. V shed 0 bases and J 4 bases; nucleotides not matched to a gene: 5. CDR1 and CDR2 from the germline V gene are SGHDT and YYEEEE. CDR3 nucleotides: TGTGCCAGCAGCTTGGTGCGCAGCGGGGGGGCAGATACGCAGTATTTT. It yields the protein CASSLVRSGGADTQYF.

V gene TRBV18 combines with J gene TRBJ1-2; 9 bases line up with TRBD1. CDR3 length equals 16 residues. V was pared by 3 bases and J by 4 bases, with 9 bases of the junction left unmatched. Germline-derived CDR1 and CDR2 are KGHSH and LQKENI. The CDR3 DNA reads as TGTGCCAGCTCACCGGGACAGGGAGGCCTTTTCTATGGCTACACCTTC. It is translated as CASSPGQGGLFYGYTF. Full variable domain (remainder filled in from reference TRBV18 and TRBJ1-2): NAGVMQNPRHLVRRRGQEARLRCSPMKGHSHVYWYRQLPEEGLKFMVYLQKENIIDESGMPKERFSAEFPKEGPSILRIQQVVRGDSAAYFCASSPGQGGLFYGYTFGSGTRLTVV.

The CDR3 DNA is TGTGCCAGCAGCTTATGGGGAGACGGGGAGCTGTTTTTT. Encoded protein: CASSLWGDGELFF. The rearrangement uses TRBV7-2 and TRBJ2-2, with D perhaps TRBD2 (5 bases). The ends were cut back, 2 bases at V and 7 bases at J, with 8 bases in the middle. The length of the CDR3 is 13 residues. CDR1 is SGHTA and CDR2 is FQGNSA in the germline V gene.

This chain joins TRBV7-9 and TRBJ2-5; the D gene is possibly TRBD2 (5 bases). TRBJ2-7 explains the end of the DNA better; the J call may be wrong. The CDR3 extends over 14 amino acids. CDR1 is SEHNR and CDR2 is FQNEAQ in the germline V gene (reference sequence). The CDR3 here is CASSSTGISYEQYF. As DNA, the CDR3 is TGTGCCAGCAGCTCGACCGGGATATCCTACGAGCAGTACTTC.

The J gene is TRBJ1-6, the V gene TRBV12-5, with D possibly being TRBD1 (5 bases). With 7 bases removed from V and 6 bases from J, the gap between germline ends came to 13 bases. The CDR3 sequence is 14 residues long. The germline gives CDR1 LGHNT, CDR2 FRNRAP. The DNA of the CDR3 is TGTGCTAGTGCCGGGGGGACTATTAATTCACCCCTCCACTTT. This gives the protein CASAGGTINSPLHF.

The V and J genes are TRBV5-1 and TRBJ2-7; 9 bases line up with TRBD2. V shed 2 bases, J shed 7 bases, and the junction held 7 bases outside the gene matches. The CDR3 runs 14 residues. CDR1 SGHRS and CDR2 YFSETQ come from the germline V gene. The CDR3 here is CASSFAGGPGEQYF. Here the CDR3 DNA reads TGCGCCAGCAGCTTTGCGGGAGGGCCTGGGGAGCAGTACTTC.

The chain combines TRBV7-9 with TRBJ1-1; 8 positions agree with TRBD1. The junction had 11 bases not matched to a gene; V was cut back by 3 bases and J by 8 bases. Germline CDR1 reads SEHNR; CDR2 reads FQNEAQ (reference sequence). CDR3 length: 15 residues. The CDR3 sequence is CASSFGQGYFMEAFF. Written as DNA, the CDR3 is TGTGCCAGCAGCTTCGGACAGGGTTATTTTATGGAAGCTTTCTTT.

The V gene is TRBV4-3, the J gene TRBJ2-5; TRBD2 agrees at 8 bases. V dropped 5 bases and J dropped 5; count of bases not matched to a gene: 10. From germline, CDR1 is LGHNA and CDR2 YSLEER. The CDR3 extends over 15 amino acids. The CDR3 reads CASSSSGGPTETQYF. CDR3 coding DNA: TGCGCCAGCAGCTCCAGCGGGGGCCCCACCGAGACCCAGTACTTC.

The V call is TRBV2, the J call TRBJ2-3; 9 nucleotides line up with TRBD2. Germline loops: CDR1 SNHLY, CDR2 FYNNEI. Trimming at V came to 2 bases and at J to 1 base, leaving 10 bases not matched to a gene. The CDR3 has 18 residues. In DNA, the CDR3 is TGTGCCAGCAGTGAATTATTTAGCGGGGGCCGGGGCACAGATACGCAGTATTTT. It translates to CASSELFSGGRGTDTQYF.

V gene TRBV11-2 combines with J gene TRBJ2-7; maybe TRBD2 (5 bases). Germline V gene sequence: CDR1 SGHAT, CDR2 FQNNGV. V was pared by 7 bases and J by 0 bases, with 22 bases between. The CDR3 runs 17 residues. CDR3 coding DNA: TGTGCCAGCAACCCATCTTGGGGTTCCACTAGCTCCTACGAGCAGTACTTC. Its protein product is CASNPSWGSTSSYEQYF.

This chain joins TRBV9 and TRBJ1-2, with TRBD1 matching 9 bases. The CDR3 is made up of 15 amino acids. CDR1 is SGDLS and CDR2 is YYNGEE in the germline V gene. The junction had 3 bases not matched to a gene; V was cut back by 0 bases and J by 3 bases. CDR3 loop: CASSVARDRDYGYTF. CDR3 bases: TGTGCCAGCAGCGTAGCCCGGGACAGGGACTATGGCTACACCTTC.

The chain links TRBV5-4 to TRBJ2-1, with TRBD2 identical over 7 bases. V dropped 4 bases and J dropped 4; count of bases not matched to a gene: 5. Germline CDR1 is SGHNT and CDR2 is YYREEE (reference sequence). This CDR3 comprises 14 residues. The chain's CDR3 is CASSAGTKYNEQFF. CDR3 coding DNA: TGTGCCAGCAGCGCCGGGACTAAGTACAATGAGCAGTTCTTC.

The V gene is TRBV4-3, the J gene TRBJ1-1; TRBD1 aligns across 7 bases. CDR3 length equals 17 residues. The germline CDR1 and CDR2 sequences are LGHNA and YSLEER. Germline trimming cut 1 base from V and 2 bases from J; bases unmatched to any gene: 10. CDR3 amino acids: CASSQASAGTENTEAFF. The CDR3 nucleotides are TGCGCCAGCAGCCAAGCTTCCGCCGGGACAGAAAACACTGAAGCTTTCTTT.

The chain recombines TRBV5-1 with TRBJ1-4; a weak D match, TRBD1 (6 bases). CDR3 length: 14 amino acids. Deletions cut 0 bases from V and 5 bases from J, with 8 bases between. Germline V CDR1 and CDR2: SGHRS, YFSETQ. The CDR3 sequence is CASSLGGTNEKLFF. As DNA, the CDR3 is TGCGCCAGCAGCTTGGGGGGGACAAATGAAAAACTGTTTTTT.

The J gene is TRBJ1-2, the V gene TRBV5-6; 9 nucleotides line up with TRBD1. There are 14 residues in the CDR3. J was trimmed by 9 bases and V by 4 bases; bases with no gene match: 10. Per the germline V gene, CDR1 is SGHDT and CDR2 is YYEEEE. The CDR3 nucleotides are TGTGCCAGCAGCCAACCGGGACAGGGAGCGAGCTACACCTTC. Residues: CASSQPGQGASYTF.

This clone was observed a single time. The rearrangement uses TRBV15 and TRBJ2-5; 9 bases fit TRBD2. Germline loops: CDR1 LNHNV, CDR2 YYDKDF (reference sequence). J was trimmed by 1 base and V by 1 base; bases with no gene match: 7. The CDR3 spans 17 residues. CDR3 region: CATSRGGAGGSQETQYF. The CDR3, as DNA: TGTGCCACCAGCAGAGGCGGGGCGGGGGGGTCCCAAGAGACCCAGTACTTC.

This clone showed up just a few times. Other DNA sequences in this specimen translate into the identical CDR3. This chain links TRBV29-1 with TRBJ2-3; 9 bases fit TRBD1. In germline, CDR1 is SQVTM, CDR2 ANQGSEA. J lost 0 bases, V lost 4 bases, and 2 bases had no gene match. This CDR3 comprises 14 residues. CDR3 in amino acids: CSVGDRASTDTQYF. Here the CDR3 DNA reads TGCAGCGTTGGGGACAGGGCTAGCACAGATACGCAGTATTTT.

The chain links TRBV6-1 to TRBJ1-4; 7 positions match TRBD1. V was pared by 8 bases and J by 7 bases, with 13 bases of the junction left unmatched. CDR3 length equals 15 residues. CDR1 and CDR2 (germline): MNHNS, SASEGT. The DNA of the CDR3 is TGTGCCAGCGGGAAAGAGGGGGCGAGGGGTGAAAAACTGTTTTTT. Amino acid sequence: CASGKEGARGEKLFF.

V gene TRBV27 combines with J gene TRBJ1-2; the D gene is possibly TRBD1 (5 bases). This CDR3 spans 13 amino acids. V dropped 4 bases and J dropped 5 bases, with 11 bases sitting between them. Germline lookup yields CDR1 MNHEY and CDR2 SMNVEV (reference sequence). CDR3 bases: TGTGCCAGCAGTTCCCAGGGTTCTTATGGCTACACCTTC. Translating it yields CASSSQGSYGYTF.

Only one count was recorded for this clone. The CDR3, as DNA: TGTGCCAGCAGCCCCCCTCTGACAGGTAACTATGGCTACACCTTC. Its protein product is CASSPPLTGNYGYTF. V gene TRBV6-5 combines with J gene TRBJ1-2, with D possibly being TRBD1 (6 bases). Trimming cost V 6 bases and J 1 base, with 15 bases left between them. The CDR3 covers 15 residues. From germline, CDR1 is MNHEY and CDR2 SVGAGI.

The chain recombines TRBV30 with TRBJ2-3; a weak D match, TRBD2 (6 bases). V lost 5 bases and J lost 4, with 19 bases in between. CDR3 length: 15 residues. Germline CDR1 GTSNPN, CDR2 SVGIG (reference sequence). The CDR3 loop is CAWEVGAGLSDTQYF. The DNA for the CDR3 is TGTGCCTGGGAGGTAGGGGCGGGATTGTCAGATACGCAGTATTTT. The full variable domain, in which reference TRBV30 and TRBJ2-3 provide the parts outside the CDR3, is SQTIHQWPATLVQPVGSPLSLECTVEGTSNPNLYWYRQAAGRGLQLLFYSVGIGQISSEVPQNLSASRPQDRQFILSSKKLLLSDSGFYLCAWEVGAGLSDTQYFGPGTRLTVL.

V usage is TRBV2 and J usage is TRBJ2-5; unclear D gene. The assigned J gene may be wrong: the sequence end matches TRBJ2-7 better. The CDR3 length is 11 residues. The germline gives CDR1 SNHLY, CDR2 FYNNEI. This chain's CDR3 is CASSGAYEQYF. The CDR3 DNA is TGTGCCAGCAGTGGGGCCTACGAGCAGTACTTC.

The V call is TRBV4-3, the J call TRBJ1-1, with a possible D match to TRBD1 (5 bases). CDR1 and CDR2 from the germline V gene are LGHNA and YSLEER. CDR3 size: 15 residues. V was trimmed by 1 base and J by 6 bases, leaving 15 bases between them. This chain's CDR3 is CASSQGGQGDAEAFF. The CDR3 region has the DNA TGCGCCAGCAGCCAAGGGGGCCAAGGCGACGCTGAAGCTTTCTTT.

This sequence joins TRBV9 and TRBJ1-6, with D perhaps matching TRBD1 (6 bases). In germline, CDR1 is SGDLS, CDR2 YYNGEE. The ends were cut back, 0 bases at V and 11 bases at J, with 12 bases in the middle. The CDR3 loop spans 14 amino acids. The CDR3 here is CASSVAQGKAPLHF. The CDR3 DNA is TGTGCCAGCAGCGTAGCTCAGGGGAAAGCACCCCTCCACTTT.